This T cell receptor (beta chain) derives from a study of chemoradiotherapy in HPV16-positive cancers. The CDR3 runs to 12 residues. Germline V gene data show CDR1 as SQVTM and CDR2 as ANQGSEA. V was cut by 6 bases and J by 2 bases, with 10 bases left in between. In this sample, this clone turned up a few times. Its matching antigen is unknown. Study results and caveats: HPV-specific T cells were functionally defined from only a couple of HPV16-positive patients.

TCRdb's table, derived via immunoSEQ multiplex PCR, lists solely in-frame clones and lacks some. The table records about 1,500 clones, around 74% of them present only once. This specimen consisted of tumor tissue, obtained from a patient who underwent chemoradiotherapy. The chain recombines TRBV29-1 with TRBJ1-1; D is unclear. The clonotype was recovered from a human donor with HPV-associated anogenital cancer. The CDR3 DNA reads as TGCAGCGTCAGCGGCGGAAACACTGAAGCTTTCTTT. Its protein is CSVSGGNTEAFF.